This passage covers 10 T cell receptor beta chains from one sample sequenced in a study of cytomegalovirus exposure and HLA in healthy donors. The PCR had 60 Vbeta and 13 Jbeta primers. TCRdb's table, derived via immunoSEQ multiplex PCR, lists solely in-frame clones and lacks some. The table includes over 110,000 clones, approximately 82% detected once. Sequencing used PBMCs. The receptors derive from an older woman in good health and CMV-seropositive.

V gene TRBV23-1 combines with J gene TRBJ2-1, with TRBD1 identical over 9 bases. TRBV23-1 is given ORF status, its function remaining uncertain. The CDR3 totals 16 residues. The junction had 16 bases not matched to a gene; V was cut back by 8 bases and J by 8 bases. CDR3 nucleotide sequence: TGCGCCAGCGGCTCAGAACTACAGGGGGCCGTGGATGAGCAGTTCTTC. Protein: CASGSELQGAVDEQFF.

V usage is TRBV6-5 and J usage is TRBJ2-4; 9 bases fit TRBD1. The germline V gene has CDR1 MNHEY and CDR2 SVGAGI. This CDR3 has 14 amino acids. The trim removed 6 bases at V and 7 bases at J, leaving 7 bases unmatched. CDR3 sequence (DNA): TGTGCCAGCAGCCCCGGGACAGGGTTTAACATTCAGTACTTC. As protein: CASSPGTGFNIQYF.

The gene calls are TRBV11-2 and TRBJ2-1, with D hard to call. CDR3 size: 13 residues. V lost 0 bases, J lost 3 bases, and 3 bases lay in between. From germline, CDR1 is SGHAT and CDR2 FQNNGV. Here the CDR3 DNA reads TGTGCCAGCAGCTTAGATCTCTACAATGAGCAGTTCTTC. Translating gives CASSLDLYNEQFF.

The sample holds one count of this clone. This same CDR3 is encoded by further DNA sequences in the sample. The J gene is TRBJ2-7, the V gene TRBV4-2; a weak D match, TRBD2 (6 bases). This CDR3 comprises 14 residues. Germline V gene lookup returns CDR1 LGHNA and CDR2 YNFKEQ. With 1 base removed from V and 1 base from J, the gap between germline ends came to 8 bases. CDR3 sequence: CASSQVRDSYEQYF. The CDR3 DNA reads TGTGCCAGCAGCCAAGTGCGGGATTCCTACGAGCAGTACTTC.

The J gene is TRBJ2-2, the V gene TRBV28; 15 bases line up with TRBD2. The germline CDR1 and CDR2 sequences are MDHEN and SYDVKM. The CDR3 loop spans 17 amino acids. Trimming at V came to 6 bases and at J to 7 bases, leaving 9 bases not matched to a gene. Here the CDR3 reads CASRRVGLAGGGGELFF. The DNA of the CDR3 is TGTGCCAGCAGGAGAGTGGGACTAGCGGGAGGTGGCGGGGAGCTGTTTTTT.

This clone has ten or more counts. The chain is built from TRBV7-8 and TRBJ2-2; D not certain. Per the germline V gene, CDR1 is SGHVS and CDR2 is FQNEAQ. The CDR3 is 11 amino acids. Between the trimmed V and J ends, which lost 5 bases and 8 bases, there was a span of 6 bases. CDR3 in amino acids: CASSPRGELFF. CDR3 bases: TGTGCCAGCAGCCCTCGGGGGGAGCTGTTTTTT.

The rearrangement links TRBV10-3 to TRBJ2-7; no firm D call. The V end was cut by 0 bases, the J end by 5 bases, with 11 bases between. The V gene's germline CDR1 is ENHRY and CDR2 SYGVKD. This CDR3 comprises 14 residues. The CDR3 coding sequence is TGTGCCATCAGTGAGTCGGGCCCTGGTAACGAGCAGTACTTC. It translates to CAISESGPGNEQYF.

This chain connects TRBV7-2 to TRBJ1-2; no clear D. This CDR3 has 12 residues. Looked up from germline, CDR1 is SGHTA and CDR2 is FQGNSA. The ends were cut back, 5 bases at V and 3 bases at J, with 7 bases in the middle. The CDR3 loop reads CASSPTDYGYTF. The CDR3 DNA follows: TGTGCCAGCAGCCCTACAGACTATGGCTACACCTTC.

This sequence joins TRBV30 and TRBJ2-7; tentative D call: TRBD2 (6 bases). Germline V lookup: CDR1 GTSNPN, CDR2 SVGIG (reference sequence). V gave up 7 bases and J gave up 9 bases, with 19 bases separating them. This CDR3 is 12 amino acids long. CDR3 sequence: CAYSRTEGGQYF. DNA of the CDR3: TGTGCCTATTCTCGGACGGAGGGCGGGCAGTACTTC.

The genes are TRBV29-1 and TRBJ2-2; D call uncertain. Germline-derived CDR1 and CDR2 are SQVTM and ANQGSEA. V was clipped by 5 bases and J by 2 bases, with 9 bases between them. The CDR3 length is 13 residues. CDR3 coding DNA: TGCAGCGTTTTTACAGTTAACACCGGGGAGCTGTTTTTT. Amino acid sequence: CSVFTVNTGELFF.